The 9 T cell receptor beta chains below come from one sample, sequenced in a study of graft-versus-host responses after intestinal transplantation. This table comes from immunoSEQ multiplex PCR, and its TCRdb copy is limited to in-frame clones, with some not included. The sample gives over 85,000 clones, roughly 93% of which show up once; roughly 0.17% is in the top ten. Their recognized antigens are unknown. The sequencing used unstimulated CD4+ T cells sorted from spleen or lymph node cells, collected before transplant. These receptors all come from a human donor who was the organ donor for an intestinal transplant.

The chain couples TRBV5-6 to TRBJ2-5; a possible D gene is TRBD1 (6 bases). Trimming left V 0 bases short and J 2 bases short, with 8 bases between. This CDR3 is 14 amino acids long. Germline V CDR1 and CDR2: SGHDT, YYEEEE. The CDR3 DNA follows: TGTGCCAGCAGCTTGGCAGGGGTTCAAGAGACCCAGTACTTC. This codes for CASSLAGVQETQYF.

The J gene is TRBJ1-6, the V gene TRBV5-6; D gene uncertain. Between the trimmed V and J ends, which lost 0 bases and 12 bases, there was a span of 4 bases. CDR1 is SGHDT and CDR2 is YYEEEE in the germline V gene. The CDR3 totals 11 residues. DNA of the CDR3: TGTGCCAGCAGCTTGGAAGGACCCCTCCACTTT. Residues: CASSLEGPLHF.

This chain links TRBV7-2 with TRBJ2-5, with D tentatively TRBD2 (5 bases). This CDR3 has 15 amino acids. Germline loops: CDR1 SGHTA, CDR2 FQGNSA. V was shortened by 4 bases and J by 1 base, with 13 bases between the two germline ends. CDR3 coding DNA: TGTGCCAGCAGCTCCTATTCTAGCTCCCAAGAGACCCAGTACTTC. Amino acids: CASSSYSSSQETQYF.

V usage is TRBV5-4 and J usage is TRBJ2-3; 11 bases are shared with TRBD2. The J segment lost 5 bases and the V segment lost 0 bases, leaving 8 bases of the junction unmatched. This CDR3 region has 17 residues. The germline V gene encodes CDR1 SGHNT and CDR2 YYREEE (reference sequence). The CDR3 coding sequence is TGTGCCAGCAGCTTGGATCCGAGACTAGCGGGGAGAGATACGCAGTATTTT. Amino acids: CASSLDPRLAGRDTQYF. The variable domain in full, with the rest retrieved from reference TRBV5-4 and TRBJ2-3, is ETGVTQSPTHLIKTRGQQVTLRCSSQSGHNTVSWYQQALGQGPQFIFQYYREEENGRGNFPPRFSGLQFPNYSSELNVNALELDDSALYLCASSLDPRLAGRDTQYFGPGTRLTVL.

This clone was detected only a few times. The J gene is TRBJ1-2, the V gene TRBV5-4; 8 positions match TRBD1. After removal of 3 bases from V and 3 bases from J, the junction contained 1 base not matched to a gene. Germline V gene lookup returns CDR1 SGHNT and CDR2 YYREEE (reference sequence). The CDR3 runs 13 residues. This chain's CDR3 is CASSSTGDYGYTF. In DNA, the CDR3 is TGTGCCAGCAGCTCGACAGGGGACTATGGCTACACCTTC.

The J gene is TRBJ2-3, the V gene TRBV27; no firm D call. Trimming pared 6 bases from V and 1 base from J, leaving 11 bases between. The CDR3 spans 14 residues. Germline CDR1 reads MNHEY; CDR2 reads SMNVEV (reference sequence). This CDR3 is CASRPLDRTDTQYF. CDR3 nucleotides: TGTGCCAGCAGACCGTTGGACCGCACAGATACGCAGTATTTT.

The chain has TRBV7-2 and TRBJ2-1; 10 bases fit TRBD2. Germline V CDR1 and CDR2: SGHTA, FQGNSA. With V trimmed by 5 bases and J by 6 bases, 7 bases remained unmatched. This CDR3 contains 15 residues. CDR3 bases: TGTGCCAGCAGCGTGAGCGGGGGGGCCGTCAATGAGCAGTTCTTC. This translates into CASSVSGGAVNEQFF.

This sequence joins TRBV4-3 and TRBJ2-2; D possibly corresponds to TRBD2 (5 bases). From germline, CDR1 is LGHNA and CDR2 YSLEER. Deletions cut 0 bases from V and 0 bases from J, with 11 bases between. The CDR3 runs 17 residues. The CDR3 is CASSQDWRLPNTGELFF. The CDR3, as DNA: TGCGCCAGCAGCCAAGATTGGAGGCTTCCGAACACCGGGGAGCTGTTTTTT.

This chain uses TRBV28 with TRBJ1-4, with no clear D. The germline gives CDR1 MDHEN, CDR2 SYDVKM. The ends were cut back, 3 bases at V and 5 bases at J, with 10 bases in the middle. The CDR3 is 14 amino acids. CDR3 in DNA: TGTGCCAGCAGTTTTTTACAGACAAATGAAAAACTGTTTTTT. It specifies CASSFLQTNEKLFF.